The source of this T cell receptor beta chain is a study of T cells after yellow fever vaccination. Overall study context: Low-cell-number fractions underwent preparation using SMART-Seq v4 Ultra Low Input.

A single record per CDR3 protein comes from TCRdb applying MiXCR to the 5' RACE reads. Among about 550,000 distinct CDR3 sequences listed, roughly a fifth were seen once. Overall study findings and caveats: Booster sampling recovered most clones from primary vaccination (about 97% CD4, around 90% CD8). Within FACS-sorted repertoires, abundant clonotypes contaminating from the bulk population could be present.

The table lists this clonotype with a few counts. What it recognizes is unknown. The clonotype was recovered from a man under 40 who received the YFV17D yellow fever vaccine. The sequences come from PBMCs, collected 15 days after the yellow fever booster vaccination.

For the CDR3, the DNA is TGTGTTAGCAGAAATAGCAATCAGCCCCAGCATTTT. Translation: CVSRNSNQPQHF. The rearrangement uses TRBV28 and TRBJ1-5; unclear D gene. There are 12 residues in the CDR3. The V gene's germline CDR1 is MDHEN and CDR2 SYDVKM.